Following are 10 T cell receptor beta chains from one sample sequenced in a study of cytomegalovirus exposure and HLA in healthy donors. The PCR contained 60 Vbeta and 13 Jbeta primers. Some clones are missing from TCRdb's copy, which holds only in-frame ones; the method was immunoSEQ multiplex PCR. The repertoire holds some 150,000 clones, with roughly 78% as singletons. Specimen: PBMCs. The origin of the receptors is a man aged 35 to 55 in good health and CMV-seropositive.

The V gene is TRBV27, the J gene TRBJ2-2; D perhaps matches TRBD2 (6 bases). The CDR3 covers 18 residues. The germline gives CDR1 MNHEY, CDR2 SMNVEV (reference sequence). V was cut by 3 bases and J by 0 bases, with 17 bases left in between. CDR3 in amino acids: CASSFDPAGPTNTGELFF. For the CDR3, the DNA is TGTGCCAGCAGTTTCGACCCCGCGGGGCCTACGAACACCGGGGAGCTGTTTTTT.

The chain employs TRBV5-6 and TRBJ2-7; D is perhaps TRBD2 (5 bases). Germline CDR1 SGHDT, CDR2 YYEEEE. CDR3 length: 13 residues. The V and J ends lost 0 bases and 5 bases respectively, with 9 bases between them. The CDR3 bases are TGTGCCAGCAGCTTGGGTCTAGCAAACGAGCAGTACTTC. Its protein product is CASSLGLANEQYF. The whole variable domain, filled in from reference TRBV5-6 and TRBJ2-7, reads DAGVTQSPTHLIKTRGQQVTLRCSPKSGHDTVSWYQQALGQGPQFIFQYYEEEERQRGNFPDRFSGHQFPNYSSELNVNALLLGDSALYLCASSLGLANEQYFGPGTRLTVT.

The chain is built from TRBV12-5 and TRBJ2-3, with 8 bases matching TRBD1. The length of the CDR3 is 15 residues. After removal of 6 bases from V and 2 bases from J, the junction contained 7 bases not matched to a gene. Germline CDR1 LGHNT, CDR2 FRNRAP. The CDR3 DNA reads TGTGCTAGTGGACTCGACAGGGGCCACACAGATACGCAGTATTTT. This codes for CASGLDRGHTDTQYF.

The chain combines TRBV30 with TRBJ1-3; D possibly corresponds to TRBD1 (5 bases). V was cut by 4 bases and J by 4 bases, with 14 bases left in between. Looked up from germline, CDR1 is GTSNPN and CDR2 is SVGIG (reference sequence). This CDR3 is 14 amino acids long. CDR3 amino acids: CAWNVGATGNTIYF. CDR3 in DNA: TGTGCCTGGAATGTAGGGGCAACAGGAAACACCATATATTTT. Full variable domain (outside the CDR3, taken from reference TRBV30 and TRBJ1-3): SQTIHQWPATLVQPVGSPLSLECTVEGTSNPNLYWYRQAAGRGLQLLFYSVGIGQISSEVPQNLSASRPQDRQFILSSKKLLLSDSGFYLCAWNVGATGNTIYFGEGSWLTVV.

The rearrangement uses TRBV7-3 and TRBJ2-1; a weak D match, TRBD1 (6 bases). Trimming removed 7 bases from V and 4 bases from J, with 17 bases in between. The V gene's germline CDR1 is SGHTA and CDR2 FQGTGA. The CDR3 sequence is 15 residues long. The CDR3 is CASTTGQGPYNEQFF. DNA for the CDR3: TGTGCCAGCACCACTGGGCAGGGGCCTTACAATGAGCAGTTCTTC. Full variable domain (missing parts from reference TRBV7-3 and TRBJ2-1): GAGVSQTPSNKVTEKGKYVELRCDPISGHTALYWYRQSLGQGPEFLIYFQGTGAADDSGLPNDRFFAVRPEGSVSTLKIQRTERGDSAVYLCASTTGQGPYNEQFFGPGTRLTVL.

Details on this clone: A junction boundary mismatches the germline segment, possibly from a read error. The V gene is TRBV7-9, the J gene TRBJ1-1; 8 positions agree with TRBD1. Germline-derived CDR1 and CDR2 are SEHNR and FQNEAQ (reference sequence). CDR3 length: 15 amino acids. DNA for the CDR3: TGTTCCAGCAGCTTTACACAGGGGGGGTCCGCTGAAGCTTTCTTT. This codes for CSSSFTQGGSAEAFF.

CDR3 bases: TGTGCCAGCAGCGGGCAGGCTCAGAACACCGGGGAGCTGTTTTTT. Translation: CASSGQAQNTGELFF. The chain combines TRBV9 with TRBJ2-2; no clear D. The CDR3 totals 15 residues. Trimming left V 3 bases short and J 1 base short, with 10 bases between. The germline V gene has CDR1 SGDLS and CDR2 YYNGEE.

The chain couples TRBV6-5 to TRBJ1-5; 12 nucleotides agree with TRBD1. The J segment lost 3 bases and the V segment lost 4 bases, leaving 4 bases of the junction unmatched. Germline CDR1 MNHEY, CDR2 SVGAGI. This CDR3 contains 16 residues. CDR3 protein: CASSSRDRGLNQPQHF. The CDR3 bases are TGTGCCAGCAGTTCCCGGGACAGGGGGCTCAATCAGCCCCAGCATTTT.

Only a few counts were recorded for this clone. The V call is TRBV28, the J call TRBJ1-5; 9 positions match TRBD1. With 4 bases clipped from V and 6 bases from J, the junction kept 7 bases outside the gene matches. Germline V CDR1 and CDR2: MDHEN, SYDVKM. The CDR3 runs 15 residues. This chain's CDR3 is CASSSGTGYSQPQHF. The DNA of the CDR3 is TGTGCCAGCAGTTCCGGGACAGGGTATAGTCAGCCCCAGCATTTT.

This clone was seen a handful of times. This chain links TRBV2 with TRBJ1-5, with D possibly being TRBD1 (5 bases). V lost 5 bases and J lost 9, with 23 bases in between. The CDR3 has 16 residues. Germline lookup yields CDR1 SNHLY and CDR2 FYNNEI. Here the CDR3 reads CASSLKVAGMKRPQHF. The CDR3 DNA follows: TGTGCCAGCAGTCTGAAGGTGGCAGGGATGAAGAGGCCCCAGCATTTT.